This T cell receptor beta chain was recorded in a study of OX40 agonist ivuxolimab in advanced cancers. Trimming took 5 bases from V and 2 from J; bases not matched to a gene: 5. The CDR3 consists of 14 residues. Looked up from germline, CDR1 is SEHNR and CDR2 is FQNEAQ (reference sequence). The table came from immunoSEQ multiplex PCR; TCRdb's copy has only in-frame clones and leaves some out. Among roughly 76,000 clones listed, approximately 88% were seen once. The chain recombines TRBV7-9 with TRBJ2-5; 7 positions match TRBD1. The clonotype comes from an adult with an advanced solid tumor such as melanoma, head and neck, liver or kidney cancer. Specimen: CD4+ or CD8+ T cells sorted from blood, collected in a trial of the OX40 agonist ivuxolimab. In DNA, the CDR3 is TGTGCCAGCAGCCGGGGACAGAGTCAAGAGACCCAGTACTTC. Residues: CASSRGQSQETQYF.